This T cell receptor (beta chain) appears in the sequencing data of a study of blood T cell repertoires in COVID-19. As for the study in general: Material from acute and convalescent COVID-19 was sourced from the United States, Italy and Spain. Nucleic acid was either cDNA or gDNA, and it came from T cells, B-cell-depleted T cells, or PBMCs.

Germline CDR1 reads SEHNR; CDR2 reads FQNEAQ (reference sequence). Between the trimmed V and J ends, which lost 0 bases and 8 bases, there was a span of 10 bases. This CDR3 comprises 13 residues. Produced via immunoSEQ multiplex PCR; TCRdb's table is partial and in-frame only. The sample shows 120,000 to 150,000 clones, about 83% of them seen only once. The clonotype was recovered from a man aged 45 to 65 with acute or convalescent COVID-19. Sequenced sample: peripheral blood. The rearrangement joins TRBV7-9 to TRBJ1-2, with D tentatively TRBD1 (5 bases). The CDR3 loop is CASSLAGRGGYTF. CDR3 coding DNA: TGTGCCAGCAGCTTAGCAGGGAGGGGCGGCTACACCTTC.